The T cell receptor beta chain under discussion was sequenced for a study of T cells in Graves' hyperthyroidism and ophthalmopathy. Study-level results: Ophthalmopathy onset followed model prediction by a median about six months.

CDR3 length: 12 amino acids. V gave up 4 bases and J gave up 4 bases, with 10 bases separating them. Germline CDR1 SQVTM, CDR2 ANQGSEA. As regards this clonotype: Its antigen is still unknown.

Regions amplified from RNA transcripts were the TCR beta CDR3 regions. The HTBI primer set drove a first-round RT-PCR of the TCR CDR3. Using its own MiXCR run on the multiplex PCR reads, TCRdb lists one record per CDR3 protein. The sample shows some 300,000 distinct CDR3 sequences, approximately 17% of them seen only once. Every diagnosis used clinical symptoms, serum thyroxine and TRAb, thyroid ultrasound and orbital computed tomography. Over 9 ml of fresh peripheral blood supplied the PBMCs. The specimen was blood. The receptor was derived from a man aged 30 to 45 with Graves' hyperthyroidism. This sequence joins TRBV29-1 and TRBJ1-1; D gene ambiguous. The DNA for the CDR3 is TGCAGCGTTGCGGAAGTGGGCACTGAAGCTTTCTTT. Residues: CSVAEVGTEAFF.